Listed below are T cell receptor beta chains from one sample, sequenced in a study of control samples from healthy donors and cancer patients. The table came from immunoSEQ multiplex PCR; TCRdb's copy has only in-frame clones and leaves some out. Counted here are about 150,000 clones, approximately 93% occurring once; the ten biggest clones make up about 5%. Sample: blood. The receptor set was obtained from a man aged 35 to 55 in good health. The CDR3 runs from the conserved cysteine through the conserved F or W. The D gene is left open where the match is weak. Only part of the rows carry a size: once, few, many, or a class if the clone is expanded.

TRBV3-1/TRBV3-2,NA,NA,TRBJ2-2,TGTGCCAGCAGCGGCTGGGCAGGGCGGGTCACCGGGGAGCTGTTTTTT,CASSGWAGRVTGELFF
TRBV6-5,TRBD2,NA,TRBJ2-2,TGTGCCAGCCACCGGGGCGGGGGGATCACCGGGGAGCTGTTTTTT,CASHRGGGITGELFF
TRBV7-2,NA,NA,TRBJ2-1,TGTGCCAGCAGCTTAGCCCCAAACAATGAGCAGTTCTTC,CASSLAPNNEQFF
TRBV27,NA,NA,TRBJ1-2,TGTGCCAGCAAACTAAGCAGGGGCGGCTATGGCTACACCTTC,CASKLSRGGYGYTF
TRBV10-2,NA,NA,TRBJ1-1,TGCGCCACCGGGGCGGGGGGCACTGAAGCTTTCTTT,CATGAGGTEAFF
TRBV30,NA,NA,TRBJ1-1,TGTGCCTGGAGTAGGAACACTGAAGCTTTCTTT,CAWSRNTEAFF
TRBV24-1,NA,NA,TRBJ2-6,TGTGCCACCAGTGATTTGCCGGGAGCTGGGGCCAACGTCCTGACTTTC,CATSDLPGAGANVLTF
TRBV29-1,NA,NA,TRBJ2-1,TGCAGCGTTGGACAGCGCCTCGACTACAATGAGCAGTTCTTC,CSVGQRLDYNEQFF
TRBV6-6,NA,NA,TRBJ1-1,TGTGCCAGCAGTTACCTTCGGGGCAATGCTGAAGCTTTCTTT,CASSYLRGNAEAFF
TRBV18,NA,NA,TRBJ2-1,TGTGCCAGCTCACTAGGGACTTACAATGAGCAGTTCTTC,CASSLGTYNEQFF
TRBV7-2,NA,NA,TRBJ1-2,TGTGCCAGCAGCTTCGTCCCCCCTGGCTATGGCTACACCTTC,CASSFVPPGYGYTF
TRBV9,TRBD1,NA,TRBJ2-2,TGTGCCAGCAGCACCCGACAGGGACGGATGACCGGGGAGCTGTTTTTT,CASSTRQGRMTGELFF
TRBV7-9,NA,NA,TRBJ1-1,TGTGCCAGCAGCTTAGGGCCACGGGGCGCGTACACTGAAGCTTTCTTT,CASSLGPRGAYTEAFF
TRBV24-1,NA,NA,TRBJ1-1,TGTGCCACCAGTGACCCGGACAGCACTGAAGCTTTCTTT,CATSDPDSTEAFF
TRBV6-5,NA,NA,TRBJ1-2,TGTGCCAGCAGTAGCGATATCTGGAGTGGCTACACCTTC,CASSSDIWSGYTF
TRBV7-8,NA,once,TRBJ1-4,TGTGCCAGCAGCCGCGTCGGACATGCAACTAATGAAAAACTGTTTTTT,CASSRVGHATNEKLFF
TRBV9,NA,NA,TRBJ2-4,TGTGCCAGCAGCCACGGGACTGGGGTGGCCAAAAACATTCAGTACTTC,CASSHGTGVAKNIQYF
TRBV7-6,NA,NA,TRBJ1-5,TGTGCCAGCAGCTTAGGAGTGGACGATCGTCAGCCCCAGCATTTT,CASSLGVDDRQPQHF
TRBV5-8,NA,once,TRBJ2-1,TGTGCCAGCAGCTTGGATAGGTTGGGGAGAGAGCAGTTCTTC,CASSLDRLGREQFF
TRBV7-8,TRBD1,NA,TRBJ1-2,TGTGCCAGCAGCTCGACAGGGTACTATGGCTACACCTTC,CASSSTGYYGYTF
TRBV19,NA,NA,TRBJ2-1,TGTGCCAGTAGTGTCACAGGGTCCCATGAGCAGTTCTTC,CASSVTGSHEQFF
TRBV5-1,TRBD1,once,TRBJ2-5,TGCGCCAGCAGCTCCGACAGGGAAGAGACCCAGTACTTC,CASSSDREETQYF
TRBV19,NA,NA,TRBJ1-5,TGTGCCAGTAACATCGTCGGGCAGCCCCAGCATTTT,CASNIVGQPQHF
TRBV19,NA,NA,TRBJ2-2,TGTGCCAGTAGTATACGCGGGCAGGGCGGGCCGAACACCGGGGAGCTGTTTTTT,CASSIRGQGGPNTGELFF
TRBV25-1,NA,NA,TRBJ2-2,TGTGCCAGCAGTTGGGGGACTGCCAACACCGGGGAGCTGTTTTTT,CASSWGTANTGELFF
TRBV30,NA,NA,TRBJ1-2,TGTGCCTGGAGTCCCACACCTAACTATGGCTACACCTTC,CAWSPTPNYGYTF
TRBV5-1,TRBD1,NA,TRBJ2-1,TGCGCCAGCAGCTTGTGGGACAGGGCGACCCAGTTCTTC,CASSLWDRATQFF
TRBV2,NA,NA,TRBJ1-4,TGTGCCAGCAGTGAAGAAGAAAAACTGTTTTTT,CASSEEEKLFF
TRBV2,NA,NA,TRBJ1-5,TGTGCCAGCAGTGATGCCAGTCAATTGGGCAATCAGCCCCAGCATTTT,CASSDASQLGNQPQHF
TRBV2,TRBD1,NA,TRBJ1-2,TGTGCCAGCAGTGATTTGACAGGGGGCAGGGGCGGCTACACCTTC,CASSDLTGGRGGYTF